This T cell receptor beta chain was recovered during a study of shared clonotypes between healthy human individuals (dated by TCRdb to 2020 to 2021). The study in broad terms: The cohort included a few men and a couple of women between 18 and 49 years of age. To estimate repertoire size and how much clonotype sharing occurs between individuals, the study deeply sequenced the blood TCR repertoires of five healthy adults. Per donor, leukapheresis produced somewhere between about 0.9 and 9.5 billion PBMCs. Per donor, three plates each were used for CD4 naive and CD4 memory, two for CD8 naive, and one for CD8 memory. To increase sequencing depth and limit assay-specific biases, different laboratories used diverse techniques to prepare libraries and sequence TCR repertoires. Broad study findings and their caveats: When a few donors were compared, the shared fraction of clonotypes was around 5% for naive CD4, about 4% for naive CD8, 2% to 2.5% for memory CD4, and roughly 0.43% for memory CD8. Sampling was restricted to blood, and TCR repertoires in tissues likely differ from the TCR repertoires found in blood. Even with the large sequencing depth, rarefaction of the sorted-subset datasets indicated that sequencing was incomplete. Pairwise subsampling indicated that sequencing depth was expected to affect the degree of clonotype sharing among donors. Higher generation probabilities were observed for clonotypes shared by all four sorted-subset donors than for non-shared clonotypes. Because the study included a small number of donors, the genetic and exposure-history diversity represented was limited. Naive subsets generally had larger estimated clonotype richness than memory subsets did.

The CDR3 sequence holds 17 residues, the cysteine and phenylalanine included. CDR3 DNA only is kept here, 51 bases in frame from base 1. Trimming at the junction amounts to 1 base on V and 0 bases on J, and the germline ends lie 14 bases apart. Looking up the germline V gene (reference sequence) yields CDR1 LNHNV and CDR2 YYDKDF. Worth noting for this clone: This receptor's antigen is unknown. No base quality values were provided; no much bigger clone lies one nucleotide off.

TCR CDR3 regions were amplified from genomic DNA by multiplex PCR using the deep immunoSEQ assay. Extracted genomic DNA from each cell subset was distributed evenly across all wells of several immunoSEQ 96-well plates, and each plate was treated as a replicate. For sorted subsets, roughly 190 ng of genomic DNA, equivalent to 25,000 to 35,000 T cell genomes, went into each replicate PCR. Purified libraries were quantified with a Qubit 3.0 fluorometer, sized on a Bioanalyzer 2100, and re-quantified with the KAPA Library Quantification kit. Each immunoSEQ 96-well plate was sequenced on its own single-read 150-cycle Illumina NextSeq 550 flow cell. The source study handled its data this way. Because only junctional sequences without quality scores were contained in the immunoSEQ output, filtering matching that applied to full-length reads could not be performed. To assign V/J genes and CDR3, sequences were annotated using PyIR, a Python wrapper for IgBLAST v1.9, with IMGT germline references. Reads with weak V/J assignments (E-value above 1e-6), missing CDR3, stop codons, out-of-frame junctions, or ambiguous translated residues were removed. V3J clonotypes were defined by identical inferred V gene, J gene, and CDR3 amino acid sequence. The percentage overlap between two repertoires was calculated by dividing the number of shared unique clonotypes by the size of the smaller repertoire. Repertoire richness was assessed with RTK rarefaction, the Chao1 estimator, and Recon v2.1 estimates of unobserved clonotypes. Generation probabilities for all TCRbeta clonotypes obtained by the gDNA method from several donors were computed using OLGA. TCRdb mirrors the immuneACCESS table, restricted to in-frame sequences. Some clones are absent from its copies; in checked studies, under half trace to an unresolved V gene, and the reason for the others is unknown. V and J calls and clone size come straight from that table; D and trimming were deduced from the DNA. This sample is represented by roughly 1,800,000 clones; over 85% of them were singletons. The ten largest clones represent roughly 1% of the sample.

CD8 naive samples were CD45RO-negative cells positively selected for CCR7, giving a CD45RA+CCR7+ population that excluded TemRA cells. The donors were healthy, HIV-negative adults with no recently reported acute infections or vaccinations. Every donor was a Caucasian adult living in Nashville, Tennessee, USA. Blood was obtained by leukapheresis, after which PBMCs were separated by Ficoll-Histopaque density gradient centrifugation and cryopreserved in liquid nitrogen vapor phase. Purity and quantity of every magnetically sorted T cell population were checked by analytical flow cytometry. Each sorted fraction had its genomic DNA isolated and then quantified by UV absorbance on a Nanodrop 2000c.

This receptor was obtained from a young man in good health. The chain couples TRBV15 to TRBJ2-3; possibly the D gene is TRBD2, per 5 matching bases. Sequencing was carried out using naive CD8+ T cells sorted from blood. This specimen's cell subset or site label, interpreted: CD45RA+CCR7+. The bases read TGTGCCACCAGCAGAGCGGGGTCGGGCTATAGCACAGATACGCAGTATTTT. Translated, this is CATSRAGSGYSTDTQYF.